This entry concerns a single T cell receptor beta chain. The antigen remains undetermined. The data derive from a study of CD8+ T cells in alopecia areata. Study conclusions and caveats: For lesional scalp, especially alopecia totalis/universalis, clonality was higher than in normal scalp.

Those with alopecia areata gave lesional scalp punch biopsies and peripheral blood. The CDR3 is 11 residues long. The germline gives CDR1 PRHDT, CDR2 FYEKMQ (reference sequence). V dropped 7 bases and J dropped 10; count of bases not matched to a gene: 3. RNA, once extracted, was reverse transcribed into cDNA for use as the sequencing template. TCRdb keeps only in-frame clones here, not all; method: immunoSEQ multiplex PCR. The data show 140,000 to 150,000 clones, with about 60% seen just once and 5% to 7.5% held by the top ten. This rearrangement joins TRBV13 to TRBJ1-3; 8 nucleotides match TRBD1. This receptor was obtained from a human donor with alopecia areata. Sequenced here: CD4+ T cells sorted from blood, sampled at week 0. The CDR3 DNA follows: TGTGCCAGCACACAGGGGGGGACCATATATTTT. Its translation is CASTQGGTIYF.